This entry concerns a single T cell receptor beta chain. The data stem from a study of blood T cell repertoires in COVID-19. The CDR3 is 13 residues long. V dropped 5 bases and J dropped 1 base, with 8 bases sitting between them. Germline V gene data show CDR1 as SGHTA and CDR2 as FQGNSA. The assay was immunoSEQ multiplex PCR, and TCRdb's table has in-frame clones only and misses some. The sample contains some 140,000 clones, about 72% of which appear only once. This sequence joins TRBV7-2 and TRBJ1-1, with a tentative D call TRBD1 (5 bases). The clonotype was recovered from a man between 60 and 75 years old who had recovered from COVID-19. The sample consisted of peripheral blood. The CDR3: CASSTTANTEAFF. The CDR3 region has the DNA TGTGCCAGCAGCACGACAGCGAACACTGAAGCTTTCTTT. The variable domain in full, with the rest retrieved from reference TRBV7-2 and TRBJ1-1, is GAGVSQSPSNKVTEKGKDVELRCDPISGHTALYWYRQSLGQGLEFLIYFQGNSAPDKSGLPSDRFSAERTGGSVSTLTIQRTQQEDSAVYLCASSTTANTEAFFGQGTRLTVV.